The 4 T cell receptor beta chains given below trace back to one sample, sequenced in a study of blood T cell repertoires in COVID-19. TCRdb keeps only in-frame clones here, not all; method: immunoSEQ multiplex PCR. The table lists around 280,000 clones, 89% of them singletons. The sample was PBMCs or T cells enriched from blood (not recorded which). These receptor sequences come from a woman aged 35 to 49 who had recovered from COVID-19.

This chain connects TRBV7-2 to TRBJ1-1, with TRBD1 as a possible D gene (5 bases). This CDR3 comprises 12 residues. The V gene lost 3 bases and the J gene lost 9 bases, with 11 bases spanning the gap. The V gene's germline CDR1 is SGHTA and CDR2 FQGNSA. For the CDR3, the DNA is TGTGCCAGCAGCTTTTCCAGGACAAAAGCTTTCTTT. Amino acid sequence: CASSFSRTKAFF.

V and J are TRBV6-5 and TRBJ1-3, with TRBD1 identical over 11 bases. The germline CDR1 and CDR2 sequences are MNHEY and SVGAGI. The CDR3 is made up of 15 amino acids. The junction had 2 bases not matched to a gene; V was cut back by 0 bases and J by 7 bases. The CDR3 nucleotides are TGTGCCAGCAGTTACTCGGGACAGGGGGGGAACACCATATATTTT. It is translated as CASSYSGQGGNTIYF.

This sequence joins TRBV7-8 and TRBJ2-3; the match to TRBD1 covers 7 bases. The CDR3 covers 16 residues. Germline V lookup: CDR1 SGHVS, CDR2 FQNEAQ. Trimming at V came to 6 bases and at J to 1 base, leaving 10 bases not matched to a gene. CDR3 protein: CASSSPGDSRTDTQYF. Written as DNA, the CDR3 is TGTGCCAGCAGTTCACCTGGGGACAGTCGCACAGATACGCAGTATTTT. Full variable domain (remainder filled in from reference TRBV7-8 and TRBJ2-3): GAGVSQSPRYKVAKRGQDVALRCDPISGHVSLFWYQQALGQGPEFLTYFQNEAQLDKSGLPSDRFFAERPEGSVSTLKIQRTQQEDSAVYLCASSSPGDSRTDTQYFGPGTRLTVL.

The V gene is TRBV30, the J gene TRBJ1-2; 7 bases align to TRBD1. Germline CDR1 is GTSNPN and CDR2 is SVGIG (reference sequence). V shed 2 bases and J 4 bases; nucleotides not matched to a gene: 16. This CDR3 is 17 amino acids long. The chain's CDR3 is CAWSRPILTGSGYGYTF. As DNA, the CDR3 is TGTGCCTGGAGTCGACCGATCTTGACAGGGTCGGGCTATGGCTACACCTTC. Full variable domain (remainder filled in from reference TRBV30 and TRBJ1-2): SQTIHQWPATLVQPVGSPLSLECTVEGTSNPNLYWYRQAAGRGLQLLFYSVGIGQISSEVPQNLSASRPQDRQFILSSKKLLLSDSGFYLCAWSRPILTGSGYGYTFGSGTRLTVV.